These 5 T cell receptor beta chains share one sample of origin, sequenced in a study of T cells expressing NK-cell markers. TCRdb processed the 5' RACE reads again and assigns one entry to each CDR3 protein, with no DNA. The clone table shows some 460,000 distinct CDR3 sequences, with the ten largest holding over 1.3%. The sequencing sample was made of blood T cells: a sorted CD56 or NKG2C T cell subset, CD4+ or CD8+ T cells, or bulk PBMC T cells (not recorded which). All receptors derive from a woman in her forties or fifties in good health.

The V and J genes are TRBV4-2 and TRBJ2-1; TCRdb returns TRBD2, unconfirmable since there is no DNA. This CDR3 spans 15 amino acids. Germline assignment: CDR1 LGHNA and CDR2 YNFKEQ. The CDR3 region is CASSQVGSGRSEQFF.

This CDR3 reads CSARPPGQQNTEAFF. The chain uses TRBV20-1 and TRBJ1-1; TCRdb's D gene call, TRBD1, goes unchecked for lack of DNA. Per germline, CDR1 DFQATT and CDR2 SNEGSKA (reference sequence). The CDR3 runs 15 residues.

The chain recombines TRBV12-3 or TRBV12-4 with TRBJ2-3. This CDR3 has 11 amino acids. CDR3 sequence: CASSFGQVKFF.

The rearrangement uses TRBV19 and TRBJ2-3; the D gene TCRdb calls, TRBD2, cannot be checked with no DNA. Germline values: CDR1 LNHDA, CDR2 SQIVND (reference sequence). The CDR3 has 16 residues. The CDR3 region is CASSIVAGGPQDTQYF.

This chain uses TRBV28 with TRBJ2-7; no DNA is available, so the TRBD2 call from TCRdb remains unchecked. CDR3 length: 16 amino acids. Germline V gives CDR1 MDHEN, CDR2 SYDVKM. CDR3 amino acids: CASSSSSGRAESEQYF.